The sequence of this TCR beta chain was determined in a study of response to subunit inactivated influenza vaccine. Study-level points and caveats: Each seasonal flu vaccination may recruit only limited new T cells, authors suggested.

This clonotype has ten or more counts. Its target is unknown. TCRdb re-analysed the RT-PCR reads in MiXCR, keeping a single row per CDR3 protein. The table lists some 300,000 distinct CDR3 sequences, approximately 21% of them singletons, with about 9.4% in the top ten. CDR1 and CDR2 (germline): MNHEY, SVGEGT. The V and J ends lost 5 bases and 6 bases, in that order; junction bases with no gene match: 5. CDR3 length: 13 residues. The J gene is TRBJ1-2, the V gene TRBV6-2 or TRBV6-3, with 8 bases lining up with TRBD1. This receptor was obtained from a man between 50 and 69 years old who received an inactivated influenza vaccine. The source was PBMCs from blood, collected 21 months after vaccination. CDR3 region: CASSLDRGHGYTF. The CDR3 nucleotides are TGTGCCAGCAGTCTAGACAGGGGCCATGGCTACACCTTC.